This TCR beta chain was identified during a study of blood T cell repertoires in COVID-19. About the study: The samples span acute and convalescent COVID-19 from the United States, Italy and Spain. Nucleic acid was either cDNA or gDNA, and it came from T cells, B-cell-depleted T cells, or PBMCs.

The V gene lost 4 bases and the J gene lost 5 bases, with 14 bases spanning the gap. The CDR3 contains 14 residues. Germline V lookup: CDR1 SNHLY, CDR2 FYNNEI. Source study methods: Amplification of reference gene primers was used by the study to estimate nucleated cell counts. TCRdb's copy holds only in-frame clones and misses some; the assay was immunoSEQ multiplex PCR. V and J calls and clone size come straight from that table; D and trimming were deduced from the DNA. The data contain 200,000 to 300,000 clones, 84% of them seen just once; the ten biggest clones take up 1.5% to 1.7%. The chain employs TRBV2 and TRBJ1-2; D is perhaps TRBD1 (5 bases). Source material: peripheral blood. The source is a woman in her thirties or forties who had recovered from COVID-19. Written as DNA, the CDR3 is TGTGCCAGCAGTGTGGAAGGCAGGACATATGGCTACACCTTC. It is translated as CASSVEGRTYGYTF.